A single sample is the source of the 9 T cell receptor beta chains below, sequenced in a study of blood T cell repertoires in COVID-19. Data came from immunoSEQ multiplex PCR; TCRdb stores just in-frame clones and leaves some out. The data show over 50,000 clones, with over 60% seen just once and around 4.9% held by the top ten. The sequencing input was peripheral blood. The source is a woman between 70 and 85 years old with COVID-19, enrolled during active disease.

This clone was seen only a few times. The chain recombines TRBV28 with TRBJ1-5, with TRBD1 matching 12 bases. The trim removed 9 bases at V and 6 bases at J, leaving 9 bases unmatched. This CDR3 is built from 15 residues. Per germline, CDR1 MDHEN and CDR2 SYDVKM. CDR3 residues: CASTGTGGLGQPQHF. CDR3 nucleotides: TGTGCCAGTACCGGGACAGGGGGCTTGGGTCAGCCCCAGCATTTT. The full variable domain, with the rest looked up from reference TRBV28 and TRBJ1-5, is DVKVTQSSRYLVKRTGEKVFLECVQDMDHENMFWYRQDPGLGLRLIYFSYDVKMKEKGDIPEGYSVSREKKERFSLILESASTNQTSMYLCASTGTGGLGQPQHFGDGTRLSIL.

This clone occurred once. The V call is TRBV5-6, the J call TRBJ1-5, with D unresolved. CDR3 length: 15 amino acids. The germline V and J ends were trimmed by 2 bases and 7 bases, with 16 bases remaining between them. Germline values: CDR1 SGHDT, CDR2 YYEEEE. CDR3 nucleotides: TGTGCCAGCAGCTTTTATGAGGAGAGTGTGCAGCCCCAGCATTTT. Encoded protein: CASSFYEESVQPQHF.

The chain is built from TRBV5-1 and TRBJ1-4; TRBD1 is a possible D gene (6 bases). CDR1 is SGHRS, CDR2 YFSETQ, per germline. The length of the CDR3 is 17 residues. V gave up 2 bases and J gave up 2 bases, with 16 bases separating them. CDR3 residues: CASSFGGRGRTNEKLFF. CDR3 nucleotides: TGCGCCAGCAGCTTCGGAGGCAGGGGCAGGACTAATGAAAAACTGTTTTTT.

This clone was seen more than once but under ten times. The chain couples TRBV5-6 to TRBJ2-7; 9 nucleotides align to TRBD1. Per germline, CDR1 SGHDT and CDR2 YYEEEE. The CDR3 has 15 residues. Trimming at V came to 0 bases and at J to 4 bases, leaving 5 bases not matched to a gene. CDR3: CASSLADRGIYEQYF. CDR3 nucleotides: TGTGCCAGCAGCTTGGCGGACAGGGGCATTTACGAGCAGTACTTC.

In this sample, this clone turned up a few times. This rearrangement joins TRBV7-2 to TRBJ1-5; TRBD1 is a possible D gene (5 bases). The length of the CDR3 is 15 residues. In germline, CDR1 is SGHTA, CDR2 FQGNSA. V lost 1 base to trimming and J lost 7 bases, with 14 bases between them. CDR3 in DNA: TGTGCCAGCAGCTTAGAAACAGGAAGGGTGCAGCCCCAGCATTTT. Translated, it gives CASSLETGRVQPQHF.

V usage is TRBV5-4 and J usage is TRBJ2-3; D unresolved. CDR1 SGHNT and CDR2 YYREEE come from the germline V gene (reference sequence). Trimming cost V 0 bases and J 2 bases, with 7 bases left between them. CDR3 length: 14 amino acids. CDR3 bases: TGTGCCAGCAGCTTGGCCAGGCTCACAGATACGCAGTATTTT. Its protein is CASSLARLTDTQYF.

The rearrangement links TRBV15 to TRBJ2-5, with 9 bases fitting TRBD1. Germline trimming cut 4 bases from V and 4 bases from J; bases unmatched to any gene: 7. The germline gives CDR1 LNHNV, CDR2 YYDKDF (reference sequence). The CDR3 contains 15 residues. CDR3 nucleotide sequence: TGTGCCACCAGCACAGACAGGGGGTTCGGAGAGACCCAGTACTTC. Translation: CATSTDRGFGETQYF.

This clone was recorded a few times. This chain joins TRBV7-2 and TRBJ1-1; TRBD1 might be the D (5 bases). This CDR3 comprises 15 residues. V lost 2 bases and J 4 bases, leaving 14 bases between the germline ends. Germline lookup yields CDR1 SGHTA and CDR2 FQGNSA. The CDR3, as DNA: TGTGCCAGCAGCTTAATCCTGGGGGGGGTCACTGAAGCTTTCTTT. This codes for CASSLILGGVTEAFF.

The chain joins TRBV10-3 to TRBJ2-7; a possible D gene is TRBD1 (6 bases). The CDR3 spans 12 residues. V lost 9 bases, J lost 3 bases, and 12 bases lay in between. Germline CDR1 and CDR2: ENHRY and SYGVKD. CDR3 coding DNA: TGTGCCATAGGGGACACCGTCTACGAGCAGTACGTC. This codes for CAIGDTVYEQYV.